The 16 T cell receptor beta chains reported below all come from one sample, sequenced in a study of blood T cell repertoires in COVID-19. The data were produced by immunoSEQ multiplex PCR, yet TCRdb's version contains in-frame clones alone and is incomplete. The sample carries roughly 380,000 clones, 87% recorded once. Sequenced input: PBMCs or T cells enriched from blood (not recorded which). The source of these receptors is a man in his thirties or forties who had recovered from COVID-19.

The chain employs TRBV12-3 or TRBV12-4 and TRBJ1-1; 9 bases align to TRBD1. The CDR3 has 11 amino acids. V was clipped by 6 bases and J by 10 bases; unmatched bases: 3. CDR3 sequence (DNA): TGTGCCAGCAGAATGGACAGGGGAGCTTTCTTT. Its translation: CASRMDRGAFF.

V usage is TRBV27 and J usage is TRBJ1-5; D gene uncertain. V gave up 3 bases and J gave up 2 bases, with 8 bases separating them. The CDR3 loop spans 14 amino acids. Germline V gives CDR1 MNHEY, CDR2 SMNVEV (reference sequence). The CDR3 loop reads CASSFIGGNQPQHF. CDR3 nucleotide sequence: TGTGCCAGCAGTTTCATCGGGGGCAATCAGCCCCAGCATTTT.

Here the CDR3 reads CASSEDTGTGNTIYF. CDR3 coding DNA: TGTGCCAGCAGCGAGGACACGGGGACAGGAAACACCATATATTTT. The chain combines TRBV5-6 with TRBJ1-3, with D maybe TRBD1 (6 bases). The ends were cut back, 4 bases at V and 4 bases at J, with 15 bases in the middle. CDR1 SGHDT and CDR2 YYEEEE come from the germline V gene. The CDR3 runs 15 residues.

This rearrangement joins TRBV20-1 to TRBJ1-1; D remains unclear. This CDR3 spans 10 amino acids. Germline CDR1 is DFQATT and CDR2 is SNEGSKA (reference sequence). Between the trimmed V and J ends, which lost 2 bases and 10 bases, there was a span of 8 bases. CDR3 in amino acids: CSARMGPAFF. DNA for the CDR3: TGCAGTGCTAGAATGGGCCCAGCTTTCTTT.

This chain uses TRBV10-3 with TRBJ1-3, with no clear D. This CDR3 region has 14 residues. CDR1 is ENHRY and CDR2 is SYGVKD in the germline V gene. Trimming took 4 bases from V and 6 from J, leaving 13 bases between them. The CDR3 sequence: CAISGSRLENTIYF. CDR3 nucleotide sequence: TGTGCCATCAGTGGGAGTCGGCTGGAAAACACCATATATTTT.

In this sample, this clone turned up once. The J gene is TRBJ2-7, the V gene TRBV5-1, with D possibly TRBD1 on 6 matching bases. CDR1 is SGHRS, CDR2 YFSETQ, per germline. The length of the CDR3 is 13 residues. Trimming removed 1 base at V and 6 bases at J, with 11 bases between. The DNA of the CDR3 is TGCGCCAGCAGCTTGCCCGGGACACCCGAGCAGTACTTC. Amino acids: CASSLPGTPEQYF.

The chain carries TRBV3-1 (or the pseudogene TRBV3-2) and TRBJ2-3; the match to TRBD2 covers 8 bases. The germline V gene has CDR1 LGHDT and CDR2 YNNKEL (reference sequence). V gave up 3 bases and J gave up 11 bases; unmatched junction bases: 7. The CDR3 sequence is 13 residues long. The CDR3 nucleotides read TGTGCCAGCAGCCATCACAGCGGGGGAGGGCAGTATTTT. Its protein is CASSHHSGGGQYF.

The chain links TRBV6-1 to TRBJ2-2, with 9 bases lining up with TRBD2. The V and J ends lost 4 bases and 0 bases, in that order; junction bases with no gene match: 3. Germline V CDR1 and CDR2: MNHNS, SASEGT. The CDR3 consists of 16 residues. The CDR3 sequence: CASSARLAANTGELFF. CDR3 sequence (DNA): TGTGCCAGCAGTGCCCGACTAGCGGCGAACACCGGGGAGCTGTTTTTT.

This clone turned up a few times. The genes are TRBV19 and TRBJ1-1; D is unclear. The germline gives CDR1 LNHDA, CDR2 SQIVND (reference sequence). This CDR3 has 17 residues. The V gene lost 4 bases and the J gene lost 5 bases, with 23 bases spanning the gap. The CDR3: CASSTAPGRTLRTEAFF. DNA for the CDR3: TGTGCCAGTAGTACCGCCCCGGGGAGAACATTGAGGACTGAAGCTTTCTTT.

This clone was seen only once. This chain connects TRBV20-1 to TRBJ1-1; a weak D match, TRBD1 (5 bases). This CDR3 is 11 amino acids long. The V gene lost 7 bases and the J gene lost 10 bases, with 16 bases spanning the gap. From germline, CDR1 is DFQATT and CDR2 SNEGSKA (reference sequence). The CDR3 DNA sequence: TGCAGTGTGCGGGGAGGTAGGGGAGCTTTCTTT. This sequence encodes CSVRGGRGAFF.

V usage is TRBV9 and J usage is TRBJ1-2; perhaps TRBD1 as D (6 bases). The length of the CDR3 is 13 residues. The germline V gene encodes CDR1 SGDLS and CDR2 YYNGEE. V was pared by 0 bases and J by 7 bases, with 10 bases between. The CDR3 reads CASSVGPGVGYTF. The DNA for the CDR3 is TGTGCCAGCAGCGTAGGGCCAGGGGTTGGCTACACCTTC.

The V gene is TRBV9, the J gene TRBJ2-5, with D possibly being TRBD1 (6 bases). This CDR3 region has 14 residues. CDR1 and CDR2 from the germline V gene are SGDLS and YYNGEE. Deletions cut 3 bases from V and 7 bases from J, with 16 bases between. CDR3 amino acids: CASSAGGGARTQYF. The CDR3 DNA reads as TGTGCCAGCAGCGCCGGTGGGGGCGCCCGGACCCAGTACTTC.

The CDR3 region has the DNA TGTGCCAGCAGCTTAGGACTAGCGGGTTCACCGGGGGAGCTGTTTTTT. Translation gives CASSLGLAGSPGELFF. The chain employs TRBV7-2 and TRBJ2-2; 10 bases match TRBD2. Germline loops: CDR1 SGHTA, CDR2 FQGNSA. The V gene end was trimmed by 1 base and the J gene end by 8 bases; junction bases not matched to a gene: 7. There are 16 residues in the CDR3.

The chain employs TRBV7-9 and TRBJ1-1, with TRBD1 identical over 7 bases. Germline CDR1 is SEHNR and CDR2 is FQNEAQ (reference sequence). J was trimmed by 6 bases and V by 4 bases; bases with no gene match: 11. The CDR3 extends over 15 amino acids. This CDR3 reads CASSSLDRVGAEAFF. The CDR3 DNA follows: TGTGCCAGCAGCTCTCTTGACAGGGTCGGCGCTGAAGCTTTCTTT. Full variable domain (outside the CDR3, taken from reference TRBV7-9 and TRBJ1-1): DTGVSQNPRHKITKRGQNVTFRCDPISEHNRLYWYRQTLGQGPEFLTYFQNEAQLEKSRLLSDRFSAERPKGSFSTLEIQRTEQGDSAMYLCASSSLDRVGAEAFFGQGTRLTVV.

This sequence joins TRBV10-3 and TRBJ1-3; no clear D gene. Deletions cut 0 bases from V and 0 bases from J, with 9 bases between. The CDR3 spans 16 residues. Germline assignment: CDR1 ENHRY and CDR2 SYGVKD. The CDR3 DNA reads as TGTGCCATCAGTGAGTCGAAGTTAGTCTCTGGAAACACCATATATTTT. It yields the protein CAISESKLVSGNTIYF.

This clone turned up a few times. The chain is built from TRBV5-1 and TRBJ2-7, with D maybe TRBD1 (5 bases). Germline V lookup: CDR1 SGHRS, CDR2 YFSETQ. This CDR3 comprises 14 residues. V lost 2 bases, J lost 2 bases, and 11 bases lay in between. The CDR3 sequence: CASSLSTATYEQYF. The CDR3 DNA sequence: TGCGCCAGCAGCTTATCGACAGCTACCTACGAGCAGTACTTC.